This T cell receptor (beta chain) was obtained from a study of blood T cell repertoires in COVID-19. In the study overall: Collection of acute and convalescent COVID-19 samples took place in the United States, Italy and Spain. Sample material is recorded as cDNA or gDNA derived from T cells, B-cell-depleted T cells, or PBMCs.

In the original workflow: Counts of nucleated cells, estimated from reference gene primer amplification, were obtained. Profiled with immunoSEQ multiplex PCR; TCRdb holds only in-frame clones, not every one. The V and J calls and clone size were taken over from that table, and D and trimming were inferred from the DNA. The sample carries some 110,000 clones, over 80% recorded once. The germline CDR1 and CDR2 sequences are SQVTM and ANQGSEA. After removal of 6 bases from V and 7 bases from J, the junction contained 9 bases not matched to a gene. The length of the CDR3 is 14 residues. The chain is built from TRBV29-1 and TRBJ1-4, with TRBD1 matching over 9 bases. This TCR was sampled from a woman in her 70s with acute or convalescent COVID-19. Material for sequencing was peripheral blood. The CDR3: CSVKPQGASEKLFF. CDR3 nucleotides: TGCAGCGTAAAACCACAGGGGGCCAGTGAAAAACTGTTTTTT. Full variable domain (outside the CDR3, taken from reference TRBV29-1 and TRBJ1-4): SAVISQKPSRDICQRGTSLTIQCQVDSQVTMMFWYRQQPGQSLTLIATANQGSEATYESGFVIDKFPISRPNLTFSTLTVSNMSPEDSSIYLCSVKPQGASEKLFFGSGTQLSVL.